This T cell receptor beta chain was sequenced in a study of neurological immune-mediated disorders. The CDR3 consists of 14 residues. Germline V gives CDR1 SGHRS, CDR2 YFSETQ. With 2 bases removed from V and 0 bases from J, the gap between germline ends came to 5 bases. TCRdb redid the calling of the 5' RACE reads with MiXCR, one entry per CDR3 protein. This table holds more than 50,000 distinct CDR3 sequences, about 3.7% found once. This clonotype was seen repeatedly, ten times or more. This chain joins TRBV5-1 and TRBJ2-2; D is ambiguous. Sequencing was done on a sample of PBMCs. The sequence came from a woman aged 55-75 years with multiple sclerosis. CDR3 amino acids: CASSFAANTGELFF. The CDR3 coding sequence is TGCGCCAGCAGCTTCGCGGCGAACACCGGGGAGCTGTTTTTT.